This T cell receptor beta chain is drawn from a study of blood T cell repertoires in COVID-19. Study as a whole: The United States, Italy and Spain provided the acute and convalescent COVID-19 samples. T cells, B-cell-depleted T cells, or PBMCs provided the cDNA or gDNA that served as material.

The authors' processing: Estimates of nucleated cell counts were drawn from the amplification of reference gene primers. Sequencing was performed with immunoSEQ multiplex PCR; in TCRdb, only in-frame clones are kept and a portion is missing. That table is the source of V, J and clone size, and D and trimming were worked out from the DNA. The sample consists of fewer than 200,000 clones, 88% of them appearing once. Germline CDR1 and CDR2: LGHDT and YNNKEL (reference sequence). The length of the CDR3 is 12 residues. With 0 bases removed from V and 5 bases from J, the gap between germline ends came to 4 bases.

The J gene is TRBJ1-1, the V gene TRBV3-1 (or the pseudogene TRBV3-2); D is uncertain. The source is a man between 60 and 75 years old with acute or convalescent COVID-19. Sequenced material: peripheral blood. In DNA, the CDR3 is TGTGCCAGCAGCCAAGACATGACTGAAGCTTTCTTT. It specifies CASSQDMTEAFF.